One sample yielded the 10 T cell receptor beta chains listed below, sequenced in a study of human T cells and chemical hapten exposure. Time point reported: patch test 3, about 24 weeks after DPC sensitization. Documented treatment: therapeutic diphenylcyclopropenone sensitization with weekly scalp DPC. TCRdb called the RACE reads again in MiXCR, with one record for every CDR3 protein. The sample has 180,000 or so distinct CDR3 sequences, approximately 24% seen once; the top ten hold roughly 2.3%. Sequenced material: whole blood, taken in connection with sensitization to the hapten diphenylcyclopropenone (DPC). The source is a woman aged 35 to 49 with alopecia areata. Some clones in this sample may be carry-over from other donors' samples.

The chain uses TRBV5-1 and TRBJ2-7, with 14 bases fitting TRBD2. Per germline, CDR1 SGHRS and CDR2 YFSETQ. The CDR3 length is 16 residues. J gave up 7 bases and V 4 bases, and 10 bases lay outside the gene matches. CDR3 nucleotide sequence: TGCGCCAGCAGCCCACCGACTAGCGGGAGGGAAGGAGAGCAGTACTTC. Translated, it gives CASSPPTSGREGEQYF.

The sample holds a few counts of this clonotype. The chain uses TRBV29-1 and TRBJ1-3; D not resolved. Trimming took 4 bases from V and 6 from J, leaving 13 bases between them. The CDR3 consists of 13 residues. Germline V gene sequence: CDR1 SQVTM, CDR2 ANQGSEA. The CDR3 DNA follows: TGCAGCGTTGCGAACGACCGCGAAAACACCATATATTTT. Protein product: CSVANDRENTIYF. The whole variable domain, remainder taken from reference TRBV29-1 and TRBJ1-3, is SAVISQKPSRDICQRGTSLTIQCQVDSQVTMMFWYRQQPGQSLTLIATANQGSEATYESGFVIDKFPISRPNLTFSTLTVSNMSPEDSSIYLCSVANDRENTIYFGEGSWLTVV.

This clonotype was detected only a few times. The chain is built from TRBV27 and TRBJ2-2, with D possibly matching TRBD1 (5 bases). The germline V gene encodes CDR1 MNHEY and CDR2 SMNVEV (reference sequence). V was shortened by 3 bases and J by 6 bases, with 14 bases between the two germline ends. This CDR3 is 15 amino acids long. The CDR3 DNA reads TGTGCCAGCAGTTTGGCAGGGAAGCCGTCCGGGGAGCTGTTTTTT. Translating it yields CASSLAGKPSGELFF.

The rearrangement uses TRBV20-1 and TRBJ1-2; D gene uncertain. The germline gives CDR1 DFQATT, CDR2 SNEGSKA (reference sequence). The CDR3 has 14 amino acids. Trimming stripped 4 bases from V and 8 bases from J, with 20 bases between. This CDR3 is CSANERTTRRGYTF. The CDR3, as DNA: TGCAGTGCTAACGAAAGGACCACCCGTAGAGGCTACACCTTC.

The chain has TRBV10-3 and TRBJ1-6; a weak D match, TRBD1 (5 bases). Germline V gene data show CDR1 as ENHRY and CDR2 as SYGVKD. The germline V and J ends were trimmed by 7 bases and 8 bases, with 12 bases remaining between them. The CDR3 has 13 amino acids. This CDR3 is CAIKGVLDSPLHF. The DNA for the CDR3 is TGTGCCATCAAAGGGGTGTTGGATTCACCCCTCCACTTT.

This clonotype was detected only once. The chain couples TRBV6-2 or TRBV6-3 to TRBJ2-3; unclear D gene. The CDR3 is made up of 15 amino acids. Germline V lookup: CDR1 MNHEY, CDR2 SVGEGT. Trimming removed 2 bases from V and 0 bases from J, with 9 bases in between. CDR3 region: CASSYEESSTDTQYF. In DNA, the CDR3 is TGTGCCAGCAGTTACGAGGAGTCTAGCACAGATACGCAGTATTTT.

The J gene is TRBJ1-3, the V gene TRBV12-3 or TRBV12-4; TRBD1 agrees at 7 bases. This CDR3 is 17 amino acids long. The V segment lost 6 bases and the J segment 0 bases; nucleotides outside the gene matches: 11. For the CDR3, the DNA is TGTGCCAGCAGGATGTCCGGAGGGGGCTTCTCTGGAAACACCATATATTTT. Translating gives CASRMSGGGFSGNTIYF.

The table lists this clonotype with a count of one. V and J are TRBV20-1 and TRBJ2-1; 8 bases are shared with TRBD2. CDR1 and CDR2 (germline): DFQATT, SNEGSKA (reference sequence). V gave up 0 bases and J gave up 9 bases; unmatched junction bases: 10. CDR3 length: 15 amino acids. The DNA for the CDR3 is TGCAGTGCTAGAGATATCAGCGGGAGAAGAGGTGAGCAGTTCTTC. Residues: CSARDISGRRGEQFF.

This clonotype appeared a single time. The chain links TRBV18 to TRBJ2-7, with TRBD1 matching 7 bases. Per germline, CDR1 KGHSH and CDR2 LQKENI. Trimming cost V 3 bases and J 2 bases; bases outside gene matches: 7. This CDR3 is built from 15 residues. The chain's CDR3 is CASSPSGTVTYEQYF. The DNA for the CDR3 is TGTGCCAGCTCACCTTCCGGGACAGTGACCTACGAGCAGTACTTC.

This clonotype was seen many times. The chain has TRBV28 and TRBJ1-6; D uncertain. Germline V CDR1 and CDR2: MDHEN, SYDVKM. The length of the CDR3 is 16 residues. Trimming took 3 bases from V and 5 from J, leaving 14 bases between them. The CDR3 nucleotides are TGTGCCAGCAGTTTTTCGAGCGGGAACCATAATTCACCCCTCCACTTT. Its translation is CASSFSSGNHNSPLHF.